This is a list of T cell receptor beta chains from one sample in a study of blood T cell repertoires in COVID-19. Repertoires were generated with immunoSEQ multiplex PCR, while TCRdb's copy carries only in-frame clones and drops some. The sample holds 210,000 or so clones, about nine tenths seen once. Input material: peripheral blood. These receptors all come from a man aged 35 to 55 with acute or convalescent COVID-19. Both conserved end residues are part of each CDR3. The D gene is left open where the match is weak. Some rows mark clone size as missing; the rest say once, few, many or name a class of expanded clone.

d_gene: .
abundance: .
v_gene: TRBV11-3
j_gene: TRBJ1-1
CDR3nt: TGTGCCAGCAGCTTACGGGGGTCGGGCACTGAAGCTTTCTTT
CDR3aa: CASSLRGSGTEAFF

d_gene: TRBD1
abundance: .
v_gene: TRBV7-2
j_gene: TRBJ1-1
CDR3nt: TGTGCCAGCAGGGGACAGGGGGCGAATACTGAAGCTTTCTTT
CDR3aa: CASRGQGANTEAFF

d_gene: TRBD2
abundance: .
v_gene: TRBV4-2
j_gene: TRBJ2-3
CDR3nt: TGTGCCAGCAGCCAAGAAACGGCGGGGGTAGACGCGGATACGCAGTATTTT
CDR3aa: CASSQETAGVDADTQYF

d_gene: TRBD1
abundance: .
v_gene: TRBV4-3
j_gene: TRBJ1-2
CDR3nt: TGCGCCAGCAGTCCCGGGACAGGCGGTTCCGGTGGTGGCTACACCTTC
CDR3aa: CASSPGTGGSGGGYTF

d_gene: .
abundance: .
v_gene: TRBV19
j_gene: TRBJ1-5
CDR3nt: TGTGCCAGTAGTATGCCCCTGGCAGGGGTAGGCAATCAGCCCCAGCATTTT
CDR3aa: CASSMPLAGVGNQPQHF

d_gene: .
abundance: .
v_gene: TRBV13
j_gene: TRBJ2-7
CDR3nt: TGTGCCAGCAGCTTAGGACAGGGTTACGAGCAGTACTTC
CDR3aa: CASSLGQGYEQYF

d_gene: TRBD1
abundance: .
v_gene: TRBV27
j_gene: TRBJ2-7
CDR3nt: TGTGCCAGCAGTTTCTCCTTTGACAGGGACGTCTACGAGCAGTACTTC
CDR3aa: CASSFSFDRDVYEQYF

d_gene: .
abundance: .
v_gene: TRBV6-5
j_gene: TRBJ2-7
CDR3nt: TGTGCCAGCAGCCACACAGTTGCGCGATCCTACGAGCAGTACTTC
CDR3aa: CASSHTVARSYEQYF

d_gene: .
abundance: .
v_gene: TRBV24-1
j_gene: TRBJ2-2
CDR3nt: TGTGCCACCAGTGATTACACGAGACACGCACCCGGGGAGCTGTTTTTT
CDR3aa: CATSDYTRHAPGELFF

d_gene: .
abundance: .
v_gene: TRBV6-5
j_gene: TRBJ1-5
CDR3nt: TGTGCCAGCAGCCCCTGGGGGCAGGGTGATCAGCCCCAGCATTTT
CDR3aa: CASSPWGQGDQPQHF

d_gene: TRBD1
abundance: .
v_gene: TRBV5-5
j_gene: TRBJ1-6
CDR3nt: TGTGCCAGCAGCAGCCGGACAGGGCTTAATTCACCCCTCCACTTT
CDR3aa: CASSSRTGLNSPLHF

d_gene: .
abundance: once
v_gene: TRBV18
j_gene: TRBJ2-7
CDR3nt: TGTGCCAGCTCATACGGGACAAGGAACGAGCAGTACTTC
CDR3aa: CASSYGTRNEQYF

d_gene: .
abundance: .
v_gene: TRBV7-3
j_gene: TRBJ2-1
CDR3nt: TGTGCCAGCAGCTCCAATAGCATAGGCTACAATGAGCAGTTCTTC
CDR3aa: CASSSNSIGYNEQFF

d_gene: .
abundance: .
v_gene: TRBV2
j_gene: TRBJ1-6
CDR3nt: TGTGCCAGCAGGCTGTCGTCGGGGATCGGTTCACCCCTCCACTTT
CDR3aa: CASRLSSGIGSPLHF

d_gene: TRBD2
abundance: .
v_gene: TRBV5-4
j_gene: TRBJ2-7
CDR3nt: TGTGCCACCGGAACTAGCGGGGGCACCTACGAGCAGTACTTC
CDR3aa: CATGTSGGTYEQYF

d_gene: TRBD1
abundance: .
v_gene: TRBV7-2
j_gene: TRBJ1-3
CDR3nt: TGTGCCAGCAGCCGGGACAGGTCTGGAAACACCATATATTTT
CDR3aa: CASSRDRSGNTIYF

d_gene: .
abundance: .
v_gene: TRBV5-5
j_gene: TRBJ2-7
CDR3nt: TGTGCCAGCAGCCCCTGGGCCCAAACAACGCGTTCTTACGAGCAGTACTTC
CDR3aa: CASSPWAQTTRSYEQYF

d_gene: .
abundance: .
v_gene: TRBV19
j_gene: TRBJ2-7
CDR3nt: TGTGCCAGTAGTCGACTAGGATCCCCCTACGAGCAGTACTTC
CDR3aa: CASSRLGSPYEQYF

d_gene: TRBD2
abundance: once
v_gene: TRBV5-1
j_gene: TRBJ2-5
CDR3nt: TGCGCCAGCAGCTCGGGACTAGCAAGCGCAGAGACCCAGTACTTC
CDR3aa: CASSSGLASAETQYF

d_gene: .
abundance: .
v_gene: TRBV2
j_gene: TRBJ1-2
CDR3nt: TGTGCCAGGCGGGGGGGGCGTGATGGCTACACCTTC
CDR3aa: CARRGGRDGYTF

d_gene: TRBD2
abundance: .
v_gene: TRBV6-1
j_gene: TRBJ2-5
CDR3nt: TGTGCCAGCAGTGAGCGGGGGGCAAGGGGTTTAAGTGTCCAAGAGACCCAGTACTTC
CDR3aa: CASSERGARGLSVQETQYF

d_gene: .
abundance: .
v_gene: TRBV30
j_gene: TRBJ2-7
CDR3nt: TGTGCCTGGGGGACACGGGGGGAGCAGTACTTC
CDR3aa: CAWGTRGEQYF

d_gene: TRBD1
abundance: .
v_gene: TRBV5-4
j_gene: TRBJ1-2
CDR3nt: TGTGCCAGCAGCCAATTGGACAGGGCGGGCTATGGCTACACCTTC
CDR3aa: CASSQLDRAGYGYTF

d_gene: TRBD2
abundance: .
v_gene: TRBV5-1
j_gene: TRBJ2-1
CDR3nt: TGCGCCAGCAGGGGGGAGGGTAGTAACAATGAGCAGTTCTTC
CDR3aa: CASRGEGSNNEQFF

d_gene: .
abundance: .
v_gene: TRBV6-2/TRBV6-3
j_gene: TRBJ1-1
CDR3nt: TGTGCCAGCAGTTACTCGAGCATGGAGTCTGAAGCTTTCTTT
CDR3aa: CASSYSSMESEAFF

d_gene: TRBD2
abundance: .
v_gene: TRBV7-9
j_gene: TRBJ2-5
CDR3nt: TGTGCCAGCAGCTTACTAGCGGGGGGGCCCCGAGAGACCCAGTACTTC
CDR3aa: CASSLLAGGPRETQYF

d_gene: TRBD1
abundance: .
v_gene: TRBV18
j_gene: TRBJ2-6
CDR3nt: TGTGCCAGCTCAGCATCCGGGACAGGGATATCTGGGGCCAACGTCCTGACTTTC
CDR3aa: CASSASGTGISGANVLTF

d_gene: TRBD1
abundance: .
v_gene: TRBV9
j_gene: TRBJ1-1
CDR3nt: TGTGCCAGCAAGTCAGGGGGAGGTGAAGCTTTCTTT
CDR3aa: CASKSGGGEAFF

d_gene: .
abundance: .
v_gene: TRBV5-1
j_gene: TRBJ2-7
CDR3nt: TGCGCCAGCAGCACCTCGATGGGGGGTGAGCAGTACTTC
CDR3aa: CASSTSMGGEQYF

d_gene: TRBD1
abundance: .
v_gene: TRBV5-4
j_gene: TRBJ2-3
CDR3nt: TGTGCCAGCAGCTTTGACAGGGGGCCAGATACGCAGTATTTT
CDR3aa: CASSFDRGPDTQYF

d_gene: .
abundance: .
v_gene: TRBV2
j_gene: TRBJ2-5
CDR3nt: TGTGCCAGCCGGTATCAAGAGACCCAGTACTTC
CDR3aa: CASRYQETQYF

d_gene: .
abundance: .
v_gene: TRBV4-1
j_gene: TRBJ1-2
CDR3nt: TGCGCCAGCAGCCAGGTCCAGGGGCTGACTAACTATGGCTACACCTTC
CDR3aa: CASSQVQGLTNYGYTF

d_gene: .
abundance: .
v_gene: TRBV7-6
j_gene: TRBJ2-3
CDR3nt: TGTGCCAGCAGGGACACATCCACAGATACGCAGTATTTT
CDR3aa: CASRDTSTDTQYF

d_gene: .
abundance: .
v_gene: TRBV2
j_gene: TRBJ2-2
CDR3nt: TGTGCCAGCAAACCACAGGACGTCGGCACCGGGGAGCTGTTTTTT
CDR3aa: CASKPQDVGTGELFF

d_gene: TRBD1
abundance: .
v_gene: TRBV19
j_gene: TRBJ2-7
CDR3nt: TGTGCCAGTAGTTTCCGGACAGGCAATCATCCTACCGAGCAGTACTTC
CDR3aa: CASSFRTGNHPTEQYF

d_gene: .
abundance: .
v_gene: TRBV9
j_gene: TRBJ2-2
CDR3nt: TGTGCCAGCAGCCCCCGAGGAGAAAACACCGGGGAGCTGTTTTTT
CDR3aa: CASSPRGENTGELFF

d_gene: TRBD1
abundance: .
v_gene: TRBV10-3
j_gene: TRBJ2-2
CDR3nt: TGTGCCATCAGTGAAACAGGGGCGAACACCGGGGAGCTGTTTTTT
CDR3aa: CAISETGANTGELFF

d_gene: TRBD1
abundance: .
v_gene: TRBV5-1
j_gene: TRBJ1-1
CDR3nt: TGCGCCAGCAGCTCCGGGACAGGCCTTGAAGCTTTCTTT
CDR3aa: CASSSGTGLEAFF

d_gene: TRBD2
abundance: .
v_gene: TRBV2
j_gene: TRBJ2-1
CDR3nt: TGTGCCAGCAGTGAATTAGCGGGGGGGCGCAATGAGCAGTTCTTC
CDR3aa: CASSELAGGRNEQFF

d_gene: .
abundance: .
v_gene: TRBV7-8
j_gene: TRBJ2-7
CDR3nt: TGTGCCAGCAGCTTTTCCAGACAGATCTCCTACGAGCAGTACTTC
CDR3aa: CASSFSRQISYEQYF